Below, 10 T cell receptor beta chains from the same sample are listed, as sequenced in a study of control samples from healthy donors and cancer patients (dated by TCRdb to the early 2020s). Libraries were made using the immunoSEQ multiplex PCR assay. Imported from immuneACCESS, the table was reduced by TCRdb to in-frame sequences with V and J called. These copies leave out some clones; in studies compared against another copy, an unresolved V gene accounts for under half, and the cause of the remainder is not known. For this sample the table gives about 190,000 clones, of which roughly nine tenths were detected only once. The biggest ten clones account for approximately 2% of the sample. Sequencing used blood. The source is a man in his thirties or forties in good health.

This clone showed up just a few times. The rearrangement links TRBV5-4 to TRBJ1-2; perhaps TRBD1 as D (6 bases). The CDR3 totals 15 residues. V was shortened by 6 bases and J by 1 base, with 16 bases between the two germline ends. CDR1 and CDR2 from the germline V gene are SGHNT and YYREEE (reference sequence). The CDR3 DNA sequence: TGTGCCAGCAACCCGGGGGCAGGAGTTAACTATGGCTACACCTTC. It translates to CASNPGAGVNYGYTF. The full variable domain, in which reference TRBV5-4 and TRBJ1-2 provide the parts outside the CDR3, is ETGVTQSPTHLIKTRGQQVTLRCSSQSGHNTVSWYQQALGQGPQFIFQYYREEENGRGNFPPRFSGLQFPNYSSELNVNALELDDSALYLCASNPGAGVNYGYTFGSGTRLTVV.

This chain joins TRBV7-8 and TRBJ2-3; no firm D call. Per germline, CDR1 SGHVS and CDR2 FQNEAQ. CDR3 length equals 12 residues. Trimming cost V 3 bases and J 4 bases, with 5 bases left between them. The CDR3 spells CASSFGADTQYF. CDR3 nucleotides: TGTGCCAGCAGCTTTGGGGCAGATACGCAGTATTTT.

This rearrangement joins TRBV10-1 to TRBJ2-5, with 9 nucleotides matching TRBD1. The CDR3 has 14 residues. The V segment lost 6 bases and the J segment 4 bases; nucleotides outside the gene matches: 6. The germline V gene encodes CDR1 WNHNN and CDR2 SYGVQD (reference sequence). The CDR3 nucleotides read TGCGCCAGCAGCACCGGGACAGGGAGAGAGACCCAGTACTTC. Translated: CASSTGTGRETQYF.

The chain employs TRBV5-1 and TRBJ2-3; 8 nucleotides agree with TRBD2. This CDR3 is 15 amino acids long. The germline V gene has CDR1 SGHRS and CDR2 YFSETQ. The junction had 3 bases not matched to a gene; V was cut back by 1 base and J by 2 bases. CDR3 DNA: TGCGCCAGCAGCTTGTTAGCGGGGAACACAGATACGCAGTATTTT. Its protein is CASSLLAGNTDTQYF.

The rearrangement uses TRBV28 and TRBJ1-4, with D possibly being TRBD1 (6 bases). Trimming pared 8 bases from V and 8 bases from J, leaving 15 bases between. Germline V gene lookup returns CDR1 MDHEN and CDR2 SYDVKM. The CDR3 consists of 13 residues. DNA for the CDR3: TGTGCCAGCGGGGGGGCGCTAGAGGAAAAACTGTTTTTT. It is translated as CASGGALEEKLFF.

This chain links TRBV3-1 (or the pseudogene TRBV3-2) with TRBJ1-1, with TRBD1 as a possible D gene (5 bases). V shed 0 bases and J shed 8 bases, with 7 bases lying between them. The CDR3 is made up of 12 amino acids. The V gene's germline CDR1 is LGHDT and CDR2 YNNKEL (reference sequence). CDR3 sequence: CASSQDNREAFF. The CDR3 region has the DNA TGTGCCAGCAGCCAAGATAACAGGGAAGCTTTCTTT.

J is TRBJ2-2 and V is TRBV3-1 (or the pseudogene TRBV3-2); D may be TRBD1 (6 bases). Germline V gene sequence: CDR1 LGHDT, CDR2 YNNKEL (reference sequence). The CDR3 loop spans 16 amino acids. V lost 2 bases, J lost 0 bases, and 10 bases lay in between. CDR3 in amino acids: CASSQNPGANTGELFF. The CDR3 DNA is TGTGCCAGCAGCCAAAACCCAGGGGCGAACACCGGGGAGCTGTTTTTT.

CDR3 amino acids: CASSLVGTGGDAGELFF. In DNA form, the CDR3 reads TGTGCCAGCAGCTTGGTAGGGACAGGGGGCGATGCCGGGGAGCTGTTTTTT. The chain recombines TRBV5-4 with TRBJ2-2, with TRBD1 matching over 12 bases. With 0 bases clipped from V and 6 bases from J, the junction kept 6 bases outside the gene matches. CDR1 is SGHNT and CDR2 is YYREEE in the germline V gene (reference sequence). The length of the CDR3 is 17 residues.

The chain couples TRBV4-2 to TRBJ2-1; D gene uncertain. The germline gives CDR1 LGHNA, CDR2 YNFKEQ. Trimming shortened V by 8 bases and J by 2 bases, and 16 bases separated the two germline ends. The CDR3 spans 15 residues. The CDR3 is CASHGQGGPYNEQFF. CDR3 nucleotide sequence: TGTGCCAGCCATGGGCAAGGCGGACCCTACAATGAGCAGTTCTTC.

V usage is TRBV5-1 and J usage is TRBJ1-4; 10 bases map to TRBD1. The V segment lost 4 bases and the J segment 4 bases; nucleotides outside the gene matches: 4. Germline CDR1 SGHRS, CDR2 YFSETQ. The CDR3 runs 15 residues. The CDR3 spells CASSPGQGVNEKLFF. CDR3 in DNA: TGCGCCAGCAGCCCAGGACAGGGGGTTAATGAAAAACTGTTTTTT.